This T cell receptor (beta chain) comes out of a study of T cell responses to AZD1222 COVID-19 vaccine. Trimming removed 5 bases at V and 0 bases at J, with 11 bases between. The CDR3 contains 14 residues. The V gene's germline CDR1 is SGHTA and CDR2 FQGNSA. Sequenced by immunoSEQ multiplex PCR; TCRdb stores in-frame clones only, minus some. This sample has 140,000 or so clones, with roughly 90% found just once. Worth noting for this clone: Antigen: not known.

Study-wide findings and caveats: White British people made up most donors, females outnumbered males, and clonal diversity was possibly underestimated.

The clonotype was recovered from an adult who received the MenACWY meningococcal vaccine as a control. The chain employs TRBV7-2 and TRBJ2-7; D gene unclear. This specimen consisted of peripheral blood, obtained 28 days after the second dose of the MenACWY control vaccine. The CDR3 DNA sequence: TGTGCCAGCAGCCGCACAGCGAACTCCTACGAGCAGTACTTC. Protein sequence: CASSRTANSYEQYF.